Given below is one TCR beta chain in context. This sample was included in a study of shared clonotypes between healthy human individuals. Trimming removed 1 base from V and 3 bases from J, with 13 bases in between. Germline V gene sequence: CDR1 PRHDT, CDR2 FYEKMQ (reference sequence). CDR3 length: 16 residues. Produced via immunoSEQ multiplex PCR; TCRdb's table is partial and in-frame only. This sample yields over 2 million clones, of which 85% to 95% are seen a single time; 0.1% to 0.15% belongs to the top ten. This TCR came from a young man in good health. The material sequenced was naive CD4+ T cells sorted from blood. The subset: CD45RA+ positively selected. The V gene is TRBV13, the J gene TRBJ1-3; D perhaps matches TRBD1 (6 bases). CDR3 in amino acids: CASSLVSGARGNTIYF. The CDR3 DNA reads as TGTGCCAGCAGCTTAGTTTCAGGGGCGCGTGGAAACACCATATATTTT.